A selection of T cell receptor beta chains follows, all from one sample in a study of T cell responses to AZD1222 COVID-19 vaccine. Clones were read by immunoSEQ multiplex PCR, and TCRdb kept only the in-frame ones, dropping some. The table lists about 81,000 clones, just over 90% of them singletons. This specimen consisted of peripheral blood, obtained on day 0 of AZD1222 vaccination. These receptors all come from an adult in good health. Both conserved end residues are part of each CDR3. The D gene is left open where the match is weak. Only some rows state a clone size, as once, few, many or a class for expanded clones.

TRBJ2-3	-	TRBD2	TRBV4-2	TGTGCCAGCAGCCAAGGTAGCGGGAGCTATACAGATACGCAGTATTTT	CASSQGSGSYTDTQYF
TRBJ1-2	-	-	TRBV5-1	TGCGCCAGCAGCCTCGGGGATAAGGGGTCGGGCTACACCTTC	CASSLGDKGSGYTF
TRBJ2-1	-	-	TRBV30	TGTGCCTGGAGGGATCCCTACAATGAGCAGTTCTTC	CAWRDPYNEQFF
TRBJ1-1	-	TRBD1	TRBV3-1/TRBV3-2	TGTGCCAGCAGCCGAGGGGACAGGGGCCTGGCTGAAGCTTTCTTT	CASSRGDRGLAEAFF
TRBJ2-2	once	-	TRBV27	TGTGCCAGCAGTTTACTCAGCGGTACCCTAACCGGGGAGCTGTTTTTT	CASSLLSGTLTGELFF
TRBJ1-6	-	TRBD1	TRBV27	TGTGCCAGCGGGGCAGGGGGTAATTATAATTCACCCCTCCACTTT	CASGAGGNYNSPLHF
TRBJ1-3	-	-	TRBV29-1	TGCAGCGTTGGAATGAGCAGTTCTGGAAACACCATATATTTT	CSVGMSSSGNTIYF
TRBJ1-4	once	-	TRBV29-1	TGCAGTTGTGCAGCCGGGGAGACGGGGGTTGGGGGCATTAGCGAAAAACTGTTTTTT	CSCAAGETGVGGISEKLFF
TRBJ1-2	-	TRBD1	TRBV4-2	TGTGCCAGCAGCCCAGTGACAGGGAACTATGGCTACACCTTC	CASSPVTGNYGYTF
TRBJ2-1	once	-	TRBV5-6	TGTGCCAGCAGCTCCACAGTTATGGGTGAGCAGTTCTTC	CASSSTVMGEQFF
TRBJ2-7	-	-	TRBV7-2	TGTGCCAGCAGCTTAGAAAAGGGGTCCCCCTACGAGCAGTACTTC	CASSLEKGSPYEQYF
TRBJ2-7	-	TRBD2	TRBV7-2	TGTGCCAGCAGCCGTCCACGACTAGCGGGGGTCTACGAGCAGTACTTC	CASSRPRLAGVYEQYF
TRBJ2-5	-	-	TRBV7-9	TGTGCCAGCAGCCTCTCACAAGGCCTCCAAGAGACCCAGTACTTC	CASSLSQGLQETQYF
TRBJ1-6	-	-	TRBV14	TGTGCCAGCAGCCACCAATATTCACCCCTCCACTTT	CASSHQYSPLHF
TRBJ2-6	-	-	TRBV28	TGTGCCAGCAGTTTACCTCAGGCCTCTGGGGCCAACGTCCTGACTTTC	CASSLPQASGANVLTF
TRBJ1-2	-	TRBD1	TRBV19	TGTGCCAGTAGCACAGGGGAGGCCTATGGCTACACCTTC	CASSTGEAYGYTF
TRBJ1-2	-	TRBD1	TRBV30	TGTGCCTGGAGACAGGGGTATGGCTACACCTTC	CAWRQGYGYTF
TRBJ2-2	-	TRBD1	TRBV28	TGTGCCAGCAGGACACCCCAGGGGGCCGGGGAGCTGTTTTTT	CASRTPQGAGELFF